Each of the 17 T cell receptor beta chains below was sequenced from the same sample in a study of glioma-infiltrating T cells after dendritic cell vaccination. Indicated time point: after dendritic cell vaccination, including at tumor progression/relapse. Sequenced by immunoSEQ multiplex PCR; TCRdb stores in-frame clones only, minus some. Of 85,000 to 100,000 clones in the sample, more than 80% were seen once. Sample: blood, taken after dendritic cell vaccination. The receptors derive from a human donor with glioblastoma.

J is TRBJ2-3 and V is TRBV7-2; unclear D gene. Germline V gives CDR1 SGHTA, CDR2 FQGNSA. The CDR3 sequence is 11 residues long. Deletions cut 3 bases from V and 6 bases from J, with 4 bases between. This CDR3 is CASSFPDTQYF. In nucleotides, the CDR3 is TGTGCCAGCAGCTTTCCGGATACGCAGTATTTT.

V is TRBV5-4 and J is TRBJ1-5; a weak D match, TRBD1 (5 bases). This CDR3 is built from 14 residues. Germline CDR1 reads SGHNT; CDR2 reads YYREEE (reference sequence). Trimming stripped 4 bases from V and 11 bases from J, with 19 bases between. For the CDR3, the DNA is TGTGCCAGCAGCCCACAGGAACCGACTCGGGCCCAGCATTTT. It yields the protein CASSPQEPTRAQHF. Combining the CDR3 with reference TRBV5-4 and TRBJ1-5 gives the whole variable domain ETGVTQSPTHLIKTRGQQVTLRCSSQSGHNTVSWYQQALGQGPQFIFQYYREEENGRGNFPPRFSGLQFPNYSSELNVNALELDDSALYLCASSPQEPTRAQHFGDGTRLSIL.

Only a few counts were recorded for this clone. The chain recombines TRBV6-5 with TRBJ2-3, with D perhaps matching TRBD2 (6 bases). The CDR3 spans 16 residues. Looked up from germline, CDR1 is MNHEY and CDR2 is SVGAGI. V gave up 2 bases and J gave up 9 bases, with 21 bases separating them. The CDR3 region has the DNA TGTGCCAGCAGTTACGGGGGAAGCGGGCGACTAGGGACGCAGTATTTT. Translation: CASSYGGSGRLGTQYF.

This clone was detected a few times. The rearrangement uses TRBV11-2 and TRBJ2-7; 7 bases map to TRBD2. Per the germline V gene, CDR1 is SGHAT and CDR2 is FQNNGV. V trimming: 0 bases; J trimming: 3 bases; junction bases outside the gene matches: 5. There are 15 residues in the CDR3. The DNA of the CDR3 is TGTGCCAGCAGCTTAGATCGGGGGACTAACTACGAGCAGTACGTC. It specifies CASSLDRGTNYEQYV.

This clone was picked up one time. This CDR3 reads CASSLRGAGEPQHF. The CDR3 nucleotides are TGTGCCAGCAGCTTGAGGGGGGCGGGAGAGCCCCAGCATTTT. V and J are TRBV5-6 and TRBJ1-5, with a weak D call TRBD1 (6 bases). Germline CDR1 reads SGHDT; CDR2 reads YYEEEE. The CDR3 consists of 14 residues. V was cut by 1 base and J by 8 bases, with 13 bases left in between.

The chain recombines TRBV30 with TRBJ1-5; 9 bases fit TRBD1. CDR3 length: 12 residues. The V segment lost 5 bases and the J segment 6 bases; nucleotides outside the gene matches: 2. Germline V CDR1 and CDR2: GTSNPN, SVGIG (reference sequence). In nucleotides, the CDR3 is TGTGCCTGGGGACAGGGGAGTCAGCCCCAGCATTTT. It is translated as CAWGQGSQPQHF. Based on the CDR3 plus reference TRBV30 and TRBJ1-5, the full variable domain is SQTIHQWPATLVQPVGSPLSLECTVEGTSNPNLYWYRQAAGRGLQLLFYSVGIGQISSEVPQNLSASRPQDRQFILSSKKLLLSDSGFYLCAWGQGSQPQHFGDGTRLSIL.

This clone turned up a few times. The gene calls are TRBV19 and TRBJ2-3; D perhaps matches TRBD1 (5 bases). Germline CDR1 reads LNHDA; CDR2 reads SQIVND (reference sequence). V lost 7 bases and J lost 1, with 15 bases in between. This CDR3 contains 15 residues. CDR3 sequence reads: CASMNRNGGTDTQYF. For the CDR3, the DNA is TGTGCCAGTATGAACAGGAATGGGGGCACAGATACGCAGTATTTT.

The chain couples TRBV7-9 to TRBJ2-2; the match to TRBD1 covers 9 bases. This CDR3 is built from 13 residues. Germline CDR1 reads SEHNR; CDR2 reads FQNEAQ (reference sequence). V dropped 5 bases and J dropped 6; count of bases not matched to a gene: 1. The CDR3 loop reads CASSDRGSGELFF. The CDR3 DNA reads TGTGCCAGCAGCGACAGGGGGTCCGGGGAGCTGTTTTTT. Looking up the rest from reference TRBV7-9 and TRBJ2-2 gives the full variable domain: DTGVSQNPRHKITKRGQNVTFRCDPISEHNRLYWYRQTLGQGPEFLTYFQNEAQLEKSRLLSDRFSAERPKGSFSTLEIQRTEQGDSAMYLCASSDRGSGELFFGEGSRLTVL.

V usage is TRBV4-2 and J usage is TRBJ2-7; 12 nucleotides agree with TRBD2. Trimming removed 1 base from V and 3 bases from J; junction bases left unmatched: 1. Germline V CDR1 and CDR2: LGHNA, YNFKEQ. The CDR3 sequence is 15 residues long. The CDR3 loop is CASSQGLAGVYEQYF. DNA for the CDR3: TGTGCCAGCAGCCAAGGACTAGCGGGGGTCTACGAGCAGTACTTC.

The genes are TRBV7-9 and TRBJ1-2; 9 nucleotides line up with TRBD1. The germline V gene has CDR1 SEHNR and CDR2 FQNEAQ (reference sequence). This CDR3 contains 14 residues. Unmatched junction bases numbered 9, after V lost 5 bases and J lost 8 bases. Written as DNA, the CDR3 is TGTGCCAGCAGCCGAAAGGACAGGGGTAACGGCTACACCTTC. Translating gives CASSRKDRGNGYTF.

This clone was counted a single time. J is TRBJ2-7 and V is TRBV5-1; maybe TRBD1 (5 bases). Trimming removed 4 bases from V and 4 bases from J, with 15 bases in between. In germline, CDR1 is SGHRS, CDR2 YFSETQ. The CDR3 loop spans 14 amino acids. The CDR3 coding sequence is TGCGCCAGCAGCCCAGGGTCCCAACTTTACGAGCAGTACTTC. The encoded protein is CASSPGSQLYEQYF.

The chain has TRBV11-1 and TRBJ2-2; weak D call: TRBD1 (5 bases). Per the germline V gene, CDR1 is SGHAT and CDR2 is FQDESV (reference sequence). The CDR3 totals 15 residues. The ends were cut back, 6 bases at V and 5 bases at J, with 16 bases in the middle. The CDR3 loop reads CASRPSMQGTGELFF. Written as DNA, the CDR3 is TGTGCCAGCAGACCCTCTATGCAGGGAACCGGGGAGCTGTTTTTT.

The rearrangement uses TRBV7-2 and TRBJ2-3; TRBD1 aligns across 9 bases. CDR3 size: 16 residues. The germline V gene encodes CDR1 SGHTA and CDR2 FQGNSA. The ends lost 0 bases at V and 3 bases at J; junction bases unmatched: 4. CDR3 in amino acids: CASSLARQGETDTQYF. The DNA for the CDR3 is TGTGCCAGCAGCTTAGCCCGACAGGGGGAAACAGATACGCAGTATTTT.

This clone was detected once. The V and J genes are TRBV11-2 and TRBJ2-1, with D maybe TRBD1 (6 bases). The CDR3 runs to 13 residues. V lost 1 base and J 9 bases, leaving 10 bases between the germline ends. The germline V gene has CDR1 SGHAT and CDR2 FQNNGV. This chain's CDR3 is CASSLATGGEQFF. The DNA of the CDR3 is TGTGCCAGCAGCTTAGCGACAGGAGGTGAGCAGTTCTTC.

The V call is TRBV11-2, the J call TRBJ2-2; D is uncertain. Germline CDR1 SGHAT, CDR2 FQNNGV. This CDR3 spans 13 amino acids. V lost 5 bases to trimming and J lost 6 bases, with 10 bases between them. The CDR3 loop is CASSQARSGELFF. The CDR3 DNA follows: TGTGCCAGCAGCCAAGCGAGGTCCGGGGAGCTGTTTTTT.

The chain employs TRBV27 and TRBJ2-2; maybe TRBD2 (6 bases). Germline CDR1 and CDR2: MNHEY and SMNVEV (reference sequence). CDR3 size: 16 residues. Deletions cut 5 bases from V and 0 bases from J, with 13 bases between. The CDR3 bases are TGTGCCAGCAGTCCGTGGGGGGTGTCGAACACCGGGGAGCTGTTTTTT. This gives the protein CASSPWGVSNTGELFF.

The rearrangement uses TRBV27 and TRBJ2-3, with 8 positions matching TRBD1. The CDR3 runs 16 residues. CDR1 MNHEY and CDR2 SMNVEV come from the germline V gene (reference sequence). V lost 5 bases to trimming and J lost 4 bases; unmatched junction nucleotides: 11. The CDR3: CASSPGQGKQADTQYF. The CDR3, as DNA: TGTGCCAGCAGTCCCGGACAGGGAAAGCAGGCAGATACGCAGTATTTT.